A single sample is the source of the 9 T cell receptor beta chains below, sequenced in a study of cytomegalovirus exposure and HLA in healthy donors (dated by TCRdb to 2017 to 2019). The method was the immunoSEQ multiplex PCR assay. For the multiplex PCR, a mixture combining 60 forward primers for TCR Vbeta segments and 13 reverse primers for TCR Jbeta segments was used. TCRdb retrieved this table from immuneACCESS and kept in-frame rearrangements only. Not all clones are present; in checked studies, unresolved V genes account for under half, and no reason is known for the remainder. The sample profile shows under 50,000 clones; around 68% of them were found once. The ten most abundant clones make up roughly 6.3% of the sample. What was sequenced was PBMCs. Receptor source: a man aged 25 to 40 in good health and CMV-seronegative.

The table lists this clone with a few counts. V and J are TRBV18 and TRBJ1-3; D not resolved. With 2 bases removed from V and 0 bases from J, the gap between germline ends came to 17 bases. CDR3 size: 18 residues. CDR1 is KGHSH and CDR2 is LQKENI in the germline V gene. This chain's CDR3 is CASSPWVVAVDSGNTIYF. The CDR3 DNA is TGTGCCAGCTCACCATGGGTTGTAGCTGTTGACTCTGGAAACACCATATATTTT.

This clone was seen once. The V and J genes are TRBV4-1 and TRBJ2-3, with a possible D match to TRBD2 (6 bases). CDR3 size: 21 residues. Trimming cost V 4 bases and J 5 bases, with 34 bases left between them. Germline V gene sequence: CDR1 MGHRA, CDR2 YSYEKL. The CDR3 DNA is TGCGCCAGCAGCCCTTCAGGAGGCAACCCCGGGAGTAAGGAAGCACAAGATACGCAGTATTTT. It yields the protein CASSPSGGNPGSKEAQDTQYF.

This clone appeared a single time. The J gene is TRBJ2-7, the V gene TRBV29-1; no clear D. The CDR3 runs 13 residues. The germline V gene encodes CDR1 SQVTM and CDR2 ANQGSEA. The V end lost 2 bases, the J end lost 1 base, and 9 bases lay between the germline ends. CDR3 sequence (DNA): TGCAGCGTTGAAAGGTCAGGTTCCTACGAGCAGTACTTC. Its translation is CSVERSGSYEQYF.

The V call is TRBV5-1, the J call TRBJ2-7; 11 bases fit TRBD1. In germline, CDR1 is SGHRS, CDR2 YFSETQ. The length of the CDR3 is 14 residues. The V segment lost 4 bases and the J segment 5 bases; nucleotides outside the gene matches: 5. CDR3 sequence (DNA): TGCGCCAGCAGCCTAAGGACAGGGGGCGACGAGCAGTACTTC. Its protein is CASSLRTGGDEQYF.

Here the CDR3 reads CASSFDAVAAVTDTQYF. In nucleotides, the CDR3 is TGTGCCAGCAGCTTTGACGCCGTGGCAGCGGTCACAGATACGCAGTATTTT. The chain is built from TRBV5-4 and TRBJ2-3, with D possibly being TRBD2 (5 bases). Germline CDR1 reads SGHNT; CDR2 reads YYREEE (reference sequence). Trimming left V 2 bases short and J 2 bases short, with 18 bases between. CDR3 size: 17 residues.

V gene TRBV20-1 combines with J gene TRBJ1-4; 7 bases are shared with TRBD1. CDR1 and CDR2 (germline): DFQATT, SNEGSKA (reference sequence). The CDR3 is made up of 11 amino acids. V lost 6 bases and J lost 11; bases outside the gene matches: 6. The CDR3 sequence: CSAGRGGKLFF. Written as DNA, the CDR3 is TGCAGTGCAGGACGAGGGGGCAAACTGTTTTTT.

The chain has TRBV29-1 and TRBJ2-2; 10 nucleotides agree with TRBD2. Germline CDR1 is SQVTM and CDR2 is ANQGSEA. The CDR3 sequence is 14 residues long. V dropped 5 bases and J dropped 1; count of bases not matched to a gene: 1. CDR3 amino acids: CSVRTSGNTGELFF. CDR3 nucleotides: TGCAGCGTTCGGACTAGCGGGAACACCGGGGAGCTGTTTTTT.

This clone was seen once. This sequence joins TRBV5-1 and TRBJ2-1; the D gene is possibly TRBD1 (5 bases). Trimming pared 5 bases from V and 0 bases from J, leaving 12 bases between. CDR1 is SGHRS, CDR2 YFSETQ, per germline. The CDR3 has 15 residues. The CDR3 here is CASRRTDISYNEQFF. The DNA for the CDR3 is TGCGCCAGCAGACGAACGGACATCTCCTACAATGAGCAGTTCTTC.

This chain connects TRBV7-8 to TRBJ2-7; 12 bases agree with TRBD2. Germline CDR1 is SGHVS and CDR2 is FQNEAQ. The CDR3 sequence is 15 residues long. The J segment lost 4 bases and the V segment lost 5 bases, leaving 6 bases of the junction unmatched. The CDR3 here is CASSAGTSGFYEQYF. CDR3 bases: TGTGCCAGCAGCGCCGGGACTAGCGGGTTTTACGAGCAGTACTTC.